There are many counts of the clone carrying this TCR beta chain. This sample was taken from a study of T cells in Graves' hyperthyroidism and ophthalmopathy. The diagnostic basis comprised clinical symptoms, serum thyroxine and TRAb, thyroid ultrasound and orbital computed tomography. This CDR3 spans 15 amino acids. Trimming removed 5 bases at V and 4 bases at J, with 17 bases between. Germline values: CDR1 SGHVS, CDR2 FQNEAQ. Amplified TCR beta CDR3 regions derived from RNA transcripts. An initial round of RT-PCR targeting the TCR CDR3 relied on the HTBI primer set. TCRdb re-called the multiplex PCR reads through MiXCR, storing one row per CDR3 protein. The profile covers hundreds of thousands of distinct CDR3 sequences, with roughly 15% appearing a single time and roughly an eighth taken by the ten largest.

The chain uses TRBV7-8 and TRBJ1-1, with D tentatively TRBD1 (6 bases). This receptor was identified in a woman between 50 and 59 years old with Graves' ophthalmopathy. Material: blood. The DNA of the CDR3 is TGTGCCAGCAGCGACGACTACAGGGCCCTCACTGAAGCTTTCTTT. Encoded protein: CASSDDYRALTEAFF.